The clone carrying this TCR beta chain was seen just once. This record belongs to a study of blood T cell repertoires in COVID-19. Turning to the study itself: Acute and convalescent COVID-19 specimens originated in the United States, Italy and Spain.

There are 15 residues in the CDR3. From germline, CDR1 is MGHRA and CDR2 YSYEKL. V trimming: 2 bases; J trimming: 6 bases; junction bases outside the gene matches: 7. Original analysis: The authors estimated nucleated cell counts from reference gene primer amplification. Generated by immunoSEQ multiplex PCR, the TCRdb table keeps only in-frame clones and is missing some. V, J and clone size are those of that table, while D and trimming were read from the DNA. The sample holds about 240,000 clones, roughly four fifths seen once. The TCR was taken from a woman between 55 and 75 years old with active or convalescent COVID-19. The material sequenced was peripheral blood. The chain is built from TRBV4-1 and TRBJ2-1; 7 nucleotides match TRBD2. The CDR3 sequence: CASSQFPGLPNEQFF. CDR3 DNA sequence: TGCGCCAGCAGCCAATTCCCGGGACTACCCAATGAGCAGTTCTTC.